This TCR beta chain was recorded in a study of CD8 T cells in Susac syndrome. Purification of the CD8+ and CD4+ T cells relied on negative isolation, and TEMRA cells underwent FACS enrichment. The RNA, roughly 0.5 to 1 ug, was put through reverse transcription using random hexamers. TCRdb re-analysed the immunoSEQ multiplex PCR reads in MiXCR, keeping a single row per CDR3 protein. Of 350,000 to 550,000 distinct CDR3 sequences in the sample, 85% to 90% were seen once. This clonotype was found a few times. The CDR3 has 15 amino acids. The germline V gene encodes CDR1 MGHRA and CDR2 YSYEKL. Deletions cut 0 bases from V and 1 base from J, with 9 bases between.

The rearrangement joins TRBV4-1 to TRBJ1-2, with D unclear. The source is a human donor with multiple sclerosis. Sequencing was done on a sample of CD8+ T cells from PBMCs. The CDR3 DNA sequence: TGCGCCAGCAGCCAAGATCCCGGGATTAACTATGGCTACACCTTC. Protein sequence: CASSQDPGINYGYTF.